This T cell receptor (beta chain) was obtained from a study of blood T cell repertoires in COVID-19. Across the whole study: Both acute and convalescent COVID-19 samples were obtained from the United States, Italy and Spain.

Sequenced by immunoSEQ multiplex PCR; TCRdb stores in-frame clones only, minus some. The table records about 51,000 clones, around 93% of them present only once. The CDR3 totals 20 residues. The V segment lost 6 bases and the J segment 2 bases; nucleotides outside the gene matches: 19. Looked up from germline, CDR1 is MNHEY and CDR2 is SMNVEV (reference sequence). This chain links TRBV27 with TRBJ2-5; the match to TRBD1 covers 12 bases. The sequence derives from a man aged 50-60 years with acute or convalescent COVID-19. Material: peripheral blood. DNA of the CDR3: TGTGCCAGCAGCTACGTCCCGGGACAGGGGGCCGCACCCTCACAAGAGACCCAGTACTTC. It specifies CASSYVPGQGAAPSQETQYF.